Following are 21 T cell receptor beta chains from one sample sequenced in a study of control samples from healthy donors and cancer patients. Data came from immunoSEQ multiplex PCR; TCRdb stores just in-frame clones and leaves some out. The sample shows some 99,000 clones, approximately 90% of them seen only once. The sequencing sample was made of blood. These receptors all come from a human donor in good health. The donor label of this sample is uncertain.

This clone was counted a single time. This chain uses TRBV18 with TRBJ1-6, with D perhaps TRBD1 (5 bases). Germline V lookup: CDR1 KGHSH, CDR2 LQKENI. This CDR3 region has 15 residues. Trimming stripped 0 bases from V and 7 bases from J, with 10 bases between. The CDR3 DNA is TGTGCCAGCTCACCACCGGGGGGAGCCAATTCACCCCTCCACTTT. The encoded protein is CASSPPGGANSPLHF.

The CDR3: CASCLGQVSGNTIYF. CDR3 sequence (DNA): TGTGCCAGCTGTCTGGGACAGGTCTCTGGAAACACCATATATTTT. V and J are TRBV6-5 and TRBJ1-3; 8 bases are a match to TRBD1. The V segment lost 8 bases and the J segment 0 bases; nucleotides outside the gene matches: 6. Germline V gives CDR1 MNHEY, CDR2 SVGAGI. The CDR3 has 15 residues.

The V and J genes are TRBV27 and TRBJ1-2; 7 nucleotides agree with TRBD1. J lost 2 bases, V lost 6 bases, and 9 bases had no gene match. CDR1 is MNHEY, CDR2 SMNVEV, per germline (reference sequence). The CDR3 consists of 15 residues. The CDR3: CASSLRTGPNYGYTF. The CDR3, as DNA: TGTGCCAGCAGCCTGCGGACAGGTCCCAACTATGGCTACACCTTC.

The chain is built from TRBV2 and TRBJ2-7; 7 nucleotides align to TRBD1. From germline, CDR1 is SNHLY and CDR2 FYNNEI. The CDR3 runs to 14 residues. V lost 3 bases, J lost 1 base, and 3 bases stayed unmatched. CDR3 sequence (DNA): TGTGCCAGCAGTGACAGGGGGTGGTCCTACGAGCAGTACTTC. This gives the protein CASSDRGWSYEQYF. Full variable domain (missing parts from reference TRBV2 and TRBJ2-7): EPEVTQTPSHQVTQMGQEVILRCVPISNHLYFYWYRQILGQKVEFLVSFYNNEISEKSEIFDDQFSVERPDGSNFTLKIRSTKLEDSAMYFCASSDRGWSYEQYFGPGTRLTVT.

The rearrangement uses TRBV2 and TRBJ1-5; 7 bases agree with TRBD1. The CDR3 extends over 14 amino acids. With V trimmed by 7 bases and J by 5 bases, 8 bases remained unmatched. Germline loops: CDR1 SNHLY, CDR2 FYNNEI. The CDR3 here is CASKFGQGDQPQHF. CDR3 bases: TGTGCCAGCAAATTCGGGCAGGGGGATCAGCCCCAGCATTTT.

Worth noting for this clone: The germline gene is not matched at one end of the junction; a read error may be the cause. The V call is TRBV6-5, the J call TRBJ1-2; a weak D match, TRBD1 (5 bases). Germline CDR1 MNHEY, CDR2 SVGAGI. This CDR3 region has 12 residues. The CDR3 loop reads CASSSAGARDFF. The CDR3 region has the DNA TGTGCCAGCAGCTCTGCCGGGGCGCGGGACTTCTTC.

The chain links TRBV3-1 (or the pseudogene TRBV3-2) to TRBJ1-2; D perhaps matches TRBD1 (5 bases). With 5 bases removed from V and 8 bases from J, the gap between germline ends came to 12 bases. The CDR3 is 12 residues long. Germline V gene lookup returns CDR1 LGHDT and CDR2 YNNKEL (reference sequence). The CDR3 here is CASSTIRGGYTF. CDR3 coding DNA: TGTGCCAGCAGCACAATTAGGGGCGGCTACACCTTC.

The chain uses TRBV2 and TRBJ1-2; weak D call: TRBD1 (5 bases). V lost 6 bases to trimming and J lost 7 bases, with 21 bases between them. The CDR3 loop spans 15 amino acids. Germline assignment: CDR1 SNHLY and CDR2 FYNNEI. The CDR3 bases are TGTGCCAGCAGCCTTGAAATGTCTGTAAGGGGTGGCTACACCTTC. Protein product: CASSLEMSVRGGYTF.

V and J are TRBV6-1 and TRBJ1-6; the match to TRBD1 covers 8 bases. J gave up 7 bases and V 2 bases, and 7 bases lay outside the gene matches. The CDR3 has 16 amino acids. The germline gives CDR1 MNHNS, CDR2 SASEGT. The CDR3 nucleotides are TGTGCCAGCAGTGAATGGGACAGGTCGACAAATTCACCCCTCCACTTT. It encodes CASSEWDRSTNSPLHF.

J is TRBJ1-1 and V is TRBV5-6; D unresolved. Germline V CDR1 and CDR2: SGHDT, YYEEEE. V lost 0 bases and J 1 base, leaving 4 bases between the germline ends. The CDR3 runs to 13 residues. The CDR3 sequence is CASSLGGNTEAFF. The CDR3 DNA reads TGTGCCAGCAGCTTGGGGGGGAACACTGAAGCTTTCTTT.

CDR3 coding DNA: TGTGCCAGCAGCCAAACGGCGGGAGCCAAAAACATTCAGTACTTC. This encodes CASSQTAGAKNIQYF. This chain connects TRBV28 to TRBJ2-4, with D maybe TRBD2 (5 bases). Per germline, CDR1 MDHEN and CDR2 SYDVKM. Trimming pared 6 bases from V and 0 bases from J, leaving 12 bases between. The length of the CDR3 is 15 residues.

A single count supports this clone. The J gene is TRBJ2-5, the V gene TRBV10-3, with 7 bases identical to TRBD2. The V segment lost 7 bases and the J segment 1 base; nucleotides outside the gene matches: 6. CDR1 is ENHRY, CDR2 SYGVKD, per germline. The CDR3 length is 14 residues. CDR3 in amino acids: CAINSGTTQETQYF. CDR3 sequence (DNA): TGTGCCATCAACTCAGGGACTACCCAAGAGACCCAGTACTTC.

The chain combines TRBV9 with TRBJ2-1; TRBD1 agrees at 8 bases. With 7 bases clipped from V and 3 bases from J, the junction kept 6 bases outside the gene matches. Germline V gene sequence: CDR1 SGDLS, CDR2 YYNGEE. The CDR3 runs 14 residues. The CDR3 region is CASAPGTGYNEQFF. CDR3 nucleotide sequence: TGTGCCAGCGCCCCCGGGACAGGCTACAATGAGCAGTTCTTC.

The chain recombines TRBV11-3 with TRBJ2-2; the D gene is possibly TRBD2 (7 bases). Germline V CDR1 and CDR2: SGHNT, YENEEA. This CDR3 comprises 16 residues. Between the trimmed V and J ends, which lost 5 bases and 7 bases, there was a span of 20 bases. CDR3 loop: CASSPHLGGPDGELFF. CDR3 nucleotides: TGTGCCAGCAGCCCCCATCTGGGGGGGCCCGACGGGGAGCTGTTTTTT. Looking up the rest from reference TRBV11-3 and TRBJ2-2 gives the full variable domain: EAGVVQSPRYKIIEKKQPVAFWCNPISGHNTLYWYLQNLGQGPELLIRYENEEAVDDSQLPKDRFSAERLKGVDSTLKIQPAELGDSAVYLCASSPHLGGPDGELFFGEGSRLTVL.

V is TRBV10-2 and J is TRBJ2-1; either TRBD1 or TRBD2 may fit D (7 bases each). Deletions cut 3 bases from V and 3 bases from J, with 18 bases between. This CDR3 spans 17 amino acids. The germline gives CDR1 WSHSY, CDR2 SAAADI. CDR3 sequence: CASSDGGGGAYYNEQFF. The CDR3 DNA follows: TGCGCCAGCAGTGACGGGGGAGGGGGCGCCTACTACAATGAGCAGTTCTTC.

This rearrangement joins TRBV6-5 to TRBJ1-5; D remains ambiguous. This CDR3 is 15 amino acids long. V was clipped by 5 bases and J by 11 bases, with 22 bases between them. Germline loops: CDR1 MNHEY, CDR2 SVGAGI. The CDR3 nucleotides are TGTGCCAGCAGTCCAAGTAAGGACCGAAAGGTAGCCCAGCATTTT. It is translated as CASSPSKDRKVAQHF.

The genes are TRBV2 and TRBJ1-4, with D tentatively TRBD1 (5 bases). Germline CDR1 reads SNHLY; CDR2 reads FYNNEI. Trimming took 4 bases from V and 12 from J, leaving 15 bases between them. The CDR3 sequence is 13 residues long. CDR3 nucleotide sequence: TGTGCCAGCAGTGGGACCGAGCAAGGGGAACTGTTTTTT. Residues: CASSGTEQGELFF.

The CDR3 protein is CASGGGGTEAFF. The DNA of the CDR3 is TGTGCCAGCGGAGGGGGAGGCACTGAAGCTTTCTTT. The chain links TRBV3-1 (or the pseudogene TRBV3-2) to TRBJ1-1; D might be TRBD1 (6 bases). CDR1 is LGHDT and CDR2 is YNNKEL in the germline V gene (reference sequence). This CDR3 has 12 amino acids. Trimming pared 8 bases from V and 4 bases from J, leaving 11 bases between.

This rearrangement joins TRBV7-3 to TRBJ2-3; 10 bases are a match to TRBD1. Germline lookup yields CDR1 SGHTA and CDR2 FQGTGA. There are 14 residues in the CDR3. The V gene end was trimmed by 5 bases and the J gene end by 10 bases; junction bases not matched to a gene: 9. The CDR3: CASSAWTGGEPQYF. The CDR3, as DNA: TGTGCCAGCAGCGCCTGGACAGGGGGGGAACCGCAGTATTTT.

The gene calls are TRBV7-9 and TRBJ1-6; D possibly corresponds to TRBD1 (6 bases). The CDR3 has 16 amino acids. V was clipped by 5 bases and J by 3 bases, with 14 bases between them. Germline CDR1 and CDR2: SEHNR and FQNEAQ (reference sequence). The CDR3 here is CASSLTHRDYNSPLHF. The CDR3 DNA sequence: TGTGCCAGCAGCCTCACCCACAGGGACTATAATTCACCCCTCCACTTT.

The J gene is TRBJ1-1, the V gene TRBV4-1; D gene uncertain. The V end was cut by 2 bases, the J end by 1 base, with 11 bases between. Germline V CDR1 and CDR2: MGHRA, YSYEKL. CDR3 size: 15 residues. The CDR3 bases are TGCGCCAGCAGCCAATCGGGAGGGAGGAACACTGAAGCTTTCTTT. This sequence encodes CASSQSGGRNTEAFF.